One sample yielded the 3 T cell receptor beta chains listed below, sequenced in a study of CD8 T cells in Susac syndrome. After extraction with the RNeasy kit, roughly 0.45 to 1 ug of the RNA was reverse transcribed using random hexamers. Each CDR3 protein is one row after TCRdb ran MiXCR on the immunoSEQ multiplex PCR reads. The repertoire has about 120,000 distinct CDR3 sequences, around 95% of them found once; the top ten carry approximately 0.089%. Source material: CD4+ T cells from PBMCs. These receptors originate from a human donor in good health.

This chain joins TRBV2 and TRBJ1-2; maybe TRBD1 (5 bases). V dropped 7 bases and J dropped 0 bases, with 9 bases sitting between them. Germline loops: CDR1 SNHLY, CDR2 FYNNEI. CDR3 length equals 13 residues. DNA for the CDR3: TGTGCCAGCAAAACAGGAGCTAACTATGGCTACACCTTC. Translation: CASKTGANYGYTF.

This sequence joins TRBV12-3 or TRBV12-4 and TRBJ1-4; D ambiguous. The CDR3 is 13 residues long. Between the trimmed V and J ends, which lost 5 bases and 6 bases, there was a span of 10 bases. The CDR3 DNA reads as TGTGCCAGCAGTCTCGACGGATATGAAAAACTGTTTTTT. It specifies CASSLDGYEKLFF.

The chain links TRBV9 to TRBJ2-6; 10 bases line up with TRBD1. The CDR3 length is 18 residues. The V gene end was trimmed by 4 bases and the J gene end by 1 base; junction bases not matched to a gene: 8. Per germline, CDR1 SGDLS and CDR2 YYNGEE. The CDR3 is CASSTNDRGLSGANVLTF. The CDR3 DNA reads as TGTGCCAGCAGCACTAATGACAGGGGGCTGTCTGGGGCCAACGTCCTGACTTTC.